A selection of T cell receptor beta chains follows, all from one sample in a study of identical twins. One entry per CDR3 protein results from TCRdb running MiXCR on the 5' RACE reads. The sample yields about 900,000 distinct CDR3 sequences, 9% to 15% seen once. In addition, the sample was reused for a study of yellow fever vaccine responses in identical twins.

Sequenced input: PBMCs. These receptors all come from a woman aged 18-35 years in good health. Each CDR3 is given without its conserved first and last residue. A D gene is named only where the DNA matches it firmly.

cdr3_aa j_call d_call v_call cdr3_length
ATSEGAKNIQY TRBJ2-4 NA TRBV24-1 11
ASRGPNTDTQY TRBJ2-3 NA TRBV12-3/TRBV12-4 11
ASSLRGRSGANVLT TRBJ2-6 NA TRBV4-2 14
ASTGQHAEAF TRBJ1-1 NA TRBV6-1 10
ASSSTTGPPVTEAF TRBJ1-1 NA TRBV5-1 14
ASSRGGGEGQETQY TRBJ2-5 NA TRBV5-1 14
ASSQGPGTDNEQF TRBJ2-1 NA TRBV4-1 13
ASSFLVFRTSGVNEQF TRBJ2-1 TRBD2 TRBV5-6 16
ASSPSEKRWGRYYEQY TRBJ2-7 NA TRBV5-1 16
ASNAGNTEAF TRBJ1-1 NA TRBV19 10
ASSFREGEQF TRBJ2-1 NA TRBV7-6 10
ASSLEGTSSSYNEQF TRBJ2-1 NA TRBV5-1 15
ASSLGSGTRPDKQF TRBJ2-1 NA TRBV7-8 14
ASSLPLGSYNEQF TRBJ2-1 NA TRBV7-8 13